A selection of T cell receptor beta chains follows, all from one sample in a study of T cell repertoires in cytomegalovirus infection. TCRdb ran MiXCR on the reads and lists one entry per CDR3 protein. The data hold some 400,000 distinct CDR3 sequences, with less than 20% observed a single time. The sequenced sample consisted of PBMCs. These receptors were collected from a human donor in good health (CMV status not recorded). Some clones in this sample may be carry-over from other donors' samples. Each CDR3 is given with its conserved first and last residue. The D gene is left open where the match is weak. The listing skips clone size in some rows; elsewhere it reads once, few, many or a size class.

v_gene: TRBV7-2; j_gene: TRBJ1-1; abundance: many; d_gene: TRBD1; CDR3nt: TGTGCCAGCAGCTTGACAGGGGAGAACACTGAAGCTTTCTTT; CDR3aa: CASSLTGENTEAFF
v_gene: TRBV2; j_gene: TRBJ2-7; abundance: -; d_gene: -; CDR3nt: TGTGCCAACAAAAGGACGGTAGGAAGCTCCTACGAGCAGTACTTC; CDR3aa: CANKRTVGSSYEQYF
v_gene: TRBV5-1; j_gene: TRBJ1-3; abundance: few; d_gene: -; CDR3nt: TGCGCCAGCAGCTTGGCCTCGGACGCTGGAAACACCATATATTTT; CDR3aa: CASSLASDAGNTIYF
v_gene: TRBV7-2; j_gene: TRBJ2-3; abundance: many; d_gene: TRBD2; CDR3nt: TGTGCCAGCAGCTTATCTCGGCTAGCGGGATGGGGTACGCAGTATTTT; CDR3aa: CASSLSRLAGWGTQYF
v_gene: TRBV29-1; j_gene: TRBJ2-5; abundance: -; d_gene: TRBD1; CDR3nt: TGCAGCGTGGAGACAGGGGAGAGGGAGACCCAGTACTTC; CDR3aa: CSVETGERETQYF
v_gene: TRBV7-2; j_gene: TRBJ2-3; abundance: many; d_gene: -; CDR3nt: TGTGCCAGCAGCTTGGCGGGGAATACGCAGTATTTT; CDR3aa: CASSLAGNTQYF
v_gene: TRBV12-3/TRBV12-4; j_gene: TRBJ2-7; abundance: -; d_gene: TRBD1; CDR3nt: TGTGCCAGCAGTTCCTGGACAGGGTGGAACGAGCAGTACTTC; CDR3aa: CASSSWTGWNEQYF
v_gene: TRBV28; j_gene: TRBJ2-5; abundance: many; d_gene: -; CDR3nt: TGTGCCAGCAGTTTATATTTTGGACAGAGCCAAGAGACCCAGTACTTC; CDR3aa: CASSLYFGQSQETQYF
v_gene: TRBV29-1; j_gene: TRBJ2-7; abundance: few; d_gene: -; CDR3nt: TGCAGCGTTGTTAGGGCCTACGAGCAGTACTTC; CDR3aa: CSVVRAYEQYF
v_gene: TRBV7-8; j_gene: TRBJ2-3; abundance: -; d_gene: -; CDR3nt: TGTGCCAGCAGCTTCCGGACCGTACTTAGCACAGATACGCAGTATTTT; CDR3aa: CASSFRTVLSTDTQYF
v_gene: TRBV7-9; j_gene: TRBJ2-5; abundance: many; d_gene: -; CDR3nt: TGTGCCAGCAGCTTAGCTCTTAGAGAGACCCAGTACTTC; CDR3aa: CASSLALRETQYF
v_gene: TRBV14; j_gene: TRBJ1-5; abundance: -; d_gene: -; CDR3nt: TGTGCCAGCAGCCCCCACAGGGAACCCCAGCATTTT; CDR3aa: CASSPHREPQHF
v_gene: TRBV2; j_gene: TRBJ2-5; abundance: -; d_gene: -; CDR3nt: TGTGCCAGCGACGGCCAGACCCAAGAGACCCAGTACTTC; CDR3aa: CASDGQTQETQYF
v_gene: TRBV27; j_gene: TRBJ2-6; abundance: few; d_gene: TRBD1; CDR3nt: TGTGCCAGCAGTTTTCTCCCGGGACAGGGAAATGGGGCCAACGTCCTGACTTTC; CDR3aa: CASSFLPGQGNGANVLTF
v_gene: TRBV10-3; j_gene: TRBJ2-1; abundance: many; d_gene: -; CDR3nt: TGTGCCATCACCCCCCGTGGGGTCGATAGGAATGAGCAGTTCTTC; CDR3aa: CAITPRGVDRNEQFF
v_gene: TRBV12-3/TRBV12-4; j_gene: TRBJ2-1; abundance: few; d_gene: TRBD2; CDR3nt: TGTGCCAGCAGTTTAAGGACTAGCGGGAGGTCCTACAATGAGCAGTTCTTC; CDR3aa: CASSLRTSGRSYNEQFF
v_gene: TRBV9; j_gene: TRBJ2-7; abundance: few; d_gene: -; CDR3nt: TGTGCCAGCAGCGTGCGGGACTCGAGACTTTACGAGCAGTACTTC; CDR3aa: CASSVRDSRLYEQYF
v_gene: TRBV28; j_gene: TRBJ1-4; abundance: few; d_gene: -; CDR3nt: TGTGCCAGCAGTTTAGAAGACCCAGAAAAACTGTTTTTT; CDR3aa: CASSLEDPEKLFF
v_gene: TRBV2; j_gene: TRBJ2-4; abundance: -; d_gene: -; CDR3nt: TGTGCCAGCAGTGGGGAAGCCAAAAACATTCAGTACTTC; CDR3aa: CASSGEAKNIQYF
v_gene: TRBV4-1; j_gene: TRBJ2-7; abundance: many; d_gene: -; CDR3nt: TGCGCCAGCAGCCAAGTAGTGCACTACGAGCAGTACTTC; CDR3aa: CASSQVVHYEQYF
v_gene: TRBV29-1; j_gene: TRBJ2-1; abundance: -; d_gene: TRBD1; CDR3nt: TGCAGCGTTGGGACAGGGAAGCGCAATGAGCAGTTCTTC; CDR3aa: CSVGTGKRNEQFF
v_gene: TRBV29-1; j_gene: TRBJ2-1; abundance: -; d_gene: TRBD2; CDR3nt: TGCAGCGCCCCAGCGGGGGACAATGAGCAGTTCTTC; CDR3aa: CSAPAGDNEQFF
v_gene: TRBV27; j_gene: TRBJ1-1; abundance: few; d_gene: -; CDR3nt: TGTGCCAGCAGGGGGCTGGAGAACACTGAAGCTTTCTTT; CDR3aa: CASRGLENTEAFF
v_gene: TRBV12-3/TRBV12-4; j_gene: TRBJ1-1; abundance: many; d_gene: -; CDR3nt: TGTGCCAGCAGCCCCTGGTGGAACACTGAAGCTTTCTTT; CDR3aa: CASSPWWNTEAFF
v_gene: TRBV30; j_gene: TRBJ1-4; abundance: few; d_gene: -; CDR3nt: TGTGCCTGGAGTGACCGACAACCAACTAATGAAAAACTGTTTTTT; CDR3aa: CAWSDRQPTNEKLFF
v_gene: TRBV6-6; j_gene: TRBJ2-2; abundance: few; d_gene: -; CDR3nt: TGTGCCAGCAACCCCCGGCAAGAGCTGTTTTTT; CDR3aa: CASNPRQELFF
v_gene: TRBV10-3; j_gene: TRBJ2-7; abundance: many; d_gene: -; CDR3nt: TGTGCCATCAGTGAATGGCGGGACGAGCAGTACTTC; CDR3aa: CAISEWRDEQYF
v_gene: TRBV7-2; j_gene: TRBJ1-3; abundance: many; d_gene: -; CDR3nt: TGTGCCAGCAGCTTGGAATGGGGCGGAAACACCATATATTTT; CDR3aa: CASSLEWGGNTIYF
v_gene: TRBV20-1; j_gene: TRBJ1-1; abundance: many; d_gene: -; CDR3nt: TGCAGTGCTTACATGGACAGCATGAACACTGAAGCTTTCTTT; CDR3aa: CSAYMDSMNTEAFF
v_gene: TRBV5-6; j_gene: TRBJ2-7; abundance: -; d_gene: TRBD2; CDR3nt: TGTGCCAGCAGCTTCGGGAGGACGGCCTACGAGCAGTACTTC; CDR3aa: CASSFGRTAYEQYF
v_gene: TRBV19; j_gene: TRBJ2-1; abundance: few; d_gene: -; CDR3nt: TGTGCCAGTAGGGGGCAGGGGAACAATGAGCAGTTCTTC; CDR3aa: CASRGQGNNEQFF
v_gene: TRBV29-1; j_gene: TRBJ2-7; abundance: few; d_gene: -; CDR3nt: TGCAGCGTTGAACAGGGAAGGGACGAGCAGTACTTC; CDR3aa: CSVEQGRDEQYF
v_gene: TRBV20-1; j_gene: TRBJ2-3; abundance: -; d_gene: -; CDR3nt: TGCAGTGCTAGACACGGAGGGCGCACAGATACGCAGTATTTT; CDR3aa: CSARHGGRTDTQYF
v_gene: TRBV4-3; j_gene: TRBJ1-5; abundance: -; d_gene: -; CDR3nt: TGCGCCAGCAGCGAAGGGGGGGGGGCTCGTCAGCCCCAGCATTTT; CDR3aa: CASSEGGGARQPQHF
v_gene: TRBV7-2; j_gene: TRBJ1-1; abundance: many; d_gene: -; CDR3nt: TGTGCCAGCAGCTTAGGCTACACTGAAGCTTTCTTT; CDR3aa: CASSLGYTEAFF
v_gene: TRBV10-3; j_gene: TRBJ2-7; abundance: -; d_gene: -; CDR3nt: TGTGCCATTAGCTCCCGGGACACCTCCTACGAGCAGTACTTC; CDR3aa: CAISSRDTSYEQYF
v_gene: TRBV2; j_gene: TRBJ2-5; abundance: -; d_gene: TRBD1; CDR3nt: TGTGCCAGCAGTGGGATACCGGGACAGGGGTCGGAGACCCAGTACTTC; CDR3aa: CASSGIPGQGSETQYF
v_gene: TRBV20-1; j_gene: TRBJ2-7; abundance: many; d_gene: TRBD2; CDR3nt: TGCAGCGTTAGCGGGAGCTCCTACGAGCAGTACTTC; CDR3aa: CSVSGSSYEQYF
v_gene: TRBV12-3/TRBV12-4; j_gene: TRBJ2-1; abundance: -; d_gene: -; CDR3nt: TGTGCCAGCACTATAACAAGCTCCTACAATGAGCAGTTCTTC; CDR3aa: CASTITSSYNEQFF
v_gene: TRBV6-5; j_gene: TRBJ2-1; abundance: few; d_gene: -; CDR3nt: TGTGCCAGCAGTTACGAAGTCAATGAGCAGTTCTTC; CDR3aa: CASSYEVNEQFF
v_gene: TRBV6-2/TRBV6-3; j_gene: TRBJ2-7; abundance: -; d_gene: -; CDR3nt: TGTGCCAGCAGCGACTCTACCTACGAGCAGTACTTC; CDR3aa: CASSDSTYEQYF
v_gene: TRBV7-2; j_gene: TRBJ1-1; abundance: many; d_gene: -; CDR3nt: TGTGCCAGCAGCTTAAGATTTGGGGGCAGCGCGTTCCTGAAAAAGAACACTGAAGCTTTCTTT; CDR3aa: CASSLRFGGSAFLKKNTEAFF
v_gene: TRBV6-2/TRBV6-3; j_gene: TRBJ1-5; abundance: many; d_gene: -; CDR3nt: TGTGCCACCTACAGAGATAATAGCAATCAGCCCCAGCATTTT; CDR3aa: CATYRDNSNQPQHF
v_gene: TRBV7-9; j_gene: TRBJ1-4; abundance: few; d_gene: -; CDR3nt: TGTGCCAGCAGCTTAGGGCGGGGGTATGATGAAAAACTGTTTTTT; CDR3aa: CASSLGRGYDEKLFF
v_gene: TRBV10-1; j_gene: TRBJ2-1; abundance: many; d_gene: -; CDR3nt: TGCGCCAGCAGTGAGATGGAGGGTTACTCCTACAATGAGCAGTTCTTC; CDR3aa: CASSEMEGYSYNEQFF
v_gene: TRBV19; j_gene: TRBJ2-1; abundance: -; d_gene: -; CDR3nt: TGTGCCAGTACCCCAAAAGGGTCTACCTACAATGAGCAGTTCTTC; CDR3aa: CASTPKGSTYNEQFF
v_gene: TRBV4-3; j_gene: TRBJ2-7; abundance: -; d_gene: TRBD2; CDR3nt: TGCGCCAGCAGCCAACTAGCGGGAGCCGAACCCTACGAGCAGTACTTC; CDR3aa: CASSQLAGAEPYEQYF
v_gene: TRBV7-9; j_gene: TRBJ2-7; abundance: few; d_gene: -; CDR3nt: TGTGCCAGCAGCTTAGGACAGTACGAGCAGTACTTC; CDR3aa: CASSLGQYEQYF
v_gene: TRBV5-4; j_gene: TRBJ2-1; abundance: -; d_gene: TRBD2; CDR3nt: TGTGCCAGCAGCTTGAGGGCGGGAGGGCCCTACAATGAGCAGTTCTTC; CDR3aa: CASSLRAGGPYNEQFF
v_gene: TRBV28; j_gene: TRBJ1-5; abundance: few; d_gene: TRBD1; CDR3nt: TGTGCCAGCAGTTTAGGTCAGGGGGCCCCCGTGTACAATCAGCCCCAGCATTTT; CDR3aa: CASSLGQGAPVYNQPQHF
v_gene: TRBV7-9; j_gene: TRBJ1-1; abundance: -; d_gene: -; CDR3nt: TGTGCCAGCAGCCATCAGGGACGGCGACGTGAAGCTTTCTTT; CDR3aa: CASSHQGRRREAFF
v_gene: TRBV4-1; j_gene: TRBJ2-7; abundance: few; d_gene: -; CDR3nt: TGCGCCAGCAGCCAAATATCCGGCTACGAGCAGTACTTC; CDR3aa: CASSQISGYEQYF
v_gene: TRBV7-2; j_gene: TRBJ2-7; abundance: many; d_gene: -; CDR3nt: TGTGCCAGCAGCCCCGCGAGGTACGAGCAGTACTTC; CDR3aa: CASSPARYEQYF
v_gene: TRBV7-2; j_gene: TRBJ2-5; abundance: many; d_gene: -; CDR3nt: TGTGCCAGCAGCCTCCGGGACGGGAACCCCCAGACCCAGTACTTC; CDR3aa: CASSLRDGNPQTQYF